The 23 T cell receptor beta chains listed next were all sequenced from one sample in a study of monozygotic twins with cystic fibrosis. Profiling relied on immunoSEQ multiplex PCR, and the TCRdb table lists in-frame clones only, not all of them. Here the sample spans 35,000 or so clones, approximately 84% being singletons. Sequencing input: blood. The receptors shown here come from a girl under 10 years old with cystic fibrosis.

As DNA, the CDR3 is TGTGCCAGCAGCATTATACGGGGGGGCACAGATACGCAGTATTTT. This encodes CASSIIRGGTDTQYF. The rearrangement uses TRBV6-5 and TRBJ2-3; TRBD2 matches 7 bases. The CDR3 totals 15 residues. Trimming cost V 6 bases and J 1 base; bases outside gene matches: 7. Germline V gene lookup returns CDR1 MNHEY and CDR2 SVGAGI.

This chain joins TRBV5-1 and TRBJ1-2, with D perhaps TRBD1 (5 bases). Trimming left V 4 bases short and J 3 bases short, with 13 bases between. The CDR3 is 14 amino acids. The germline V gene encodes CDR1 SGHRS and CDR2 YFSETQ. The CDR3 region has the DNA TGCGCCAGCAGCCCCGGGGGAAACGACTATGGCTACACCTTC. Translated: CASSPGGNDYGYTF.

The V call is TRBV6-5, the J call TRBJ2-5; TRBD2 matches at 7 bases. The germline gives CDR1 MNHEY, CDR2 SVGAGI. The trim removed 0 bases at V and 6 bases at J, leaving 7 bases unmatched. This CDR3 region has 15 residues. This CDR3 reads CASSYSSFGGKTQYF. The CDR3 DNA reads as TGTGCCAGCAGTTACTCTTCTTTCGGGGGGAAGACCCAGTACTTC.

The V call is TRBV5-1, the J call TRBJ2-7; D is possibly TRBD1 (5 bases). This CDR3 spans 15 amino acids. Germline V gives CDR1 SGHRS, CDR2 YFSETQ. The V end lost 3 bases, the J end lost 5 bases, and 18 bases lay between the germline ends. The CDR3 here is CASSSTVPQQDEQYF. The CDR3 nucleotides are TGCGCCAGCAGCTCGACAGTCCCCCAACAGGACGAGCAGTACTTC.

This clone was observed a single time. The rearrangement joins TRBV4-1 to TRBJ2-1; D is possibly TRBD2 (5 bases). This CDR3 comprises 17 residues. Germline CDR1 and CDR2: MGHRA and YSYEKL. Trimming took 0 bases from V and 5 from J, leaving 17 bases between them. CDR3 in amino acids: CASSQDIVAGLDNEQFF. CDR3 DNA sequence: TGCGCCAGCAGCCAAGATATTGTGGCGGGTTTAGACAATGAGCAGTTCTTC.

Here the CDR3 reads CASSLSPGQGNYGYTF. In DNA, the CDR3 is TGTGCCAGCAGCTTGTCACCGGGACAGGGGAACTATGGCTACACCTTC. The V call is TRBV5-5, the J call TRBJ1-2; TRBD1 matches 10 bases. J was trimmed by 2 bases and V by 1 base; bases with no gene match: 5. The CDR3 totals 16 residues. Per germline, CDR1 SGHKS and CDR2 YYEKEE (reference sequence).

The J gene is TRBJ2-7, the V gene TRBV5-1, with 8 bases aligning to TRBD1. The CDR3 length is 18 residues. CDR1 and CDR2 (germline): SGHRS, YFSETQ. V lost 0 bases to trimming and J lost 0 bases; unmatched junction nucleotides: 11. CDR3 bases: TGCGCCAGCAGCTTGGGGCCCACTGACAGGGGATCCTCCTACGAGCAGTACTTC. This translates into CASSLGPTDRGSSYEQYF.

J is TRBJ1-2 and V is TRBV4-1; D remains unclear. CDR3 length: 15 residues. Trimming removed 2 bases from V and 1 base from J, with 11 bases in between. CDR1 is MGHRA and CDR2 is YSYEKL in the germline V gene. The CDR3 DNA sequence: TGCGCCAGCAGCCAAATAGAAGGGAGTAACTATGGCTACACCTTC. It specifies CASSQIEGSNYGYTF.

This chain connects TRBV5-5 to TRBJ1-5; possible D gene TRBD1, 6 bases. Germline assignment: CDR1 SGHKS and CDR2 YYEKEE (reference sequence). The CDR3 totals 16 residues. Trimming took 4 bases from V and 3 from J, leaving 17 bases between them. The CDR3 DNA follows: TGTGCCAGCAGCCAGGACAGTCGCCTTTCCAATCAGCCCCAGCATTTT. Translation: CASSQDSRLSNQPQHF.

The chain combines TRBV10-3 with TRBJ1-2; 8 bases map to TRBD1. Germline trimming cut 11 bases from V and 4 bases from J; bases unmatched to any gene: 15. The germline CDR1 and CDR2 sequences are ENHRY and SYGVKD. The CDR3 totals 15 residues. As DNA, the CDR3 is TGTGCCTCCTACAGGGGGGCCAGGGGAAGCTATGGCTACACCTTC. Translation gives CASYRGARGSYGYTF.

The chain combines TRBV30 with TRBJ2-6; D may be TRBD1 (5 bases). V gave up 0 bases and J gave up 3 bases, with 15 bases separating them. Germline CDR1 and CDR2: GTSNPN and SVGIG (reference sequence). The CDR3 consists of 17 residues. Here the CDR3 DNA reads TGTGCCTGGAGTGTAACCCCGGCAGGGCTTGGGGCCAACGTCCTGACTTTC. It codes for CAWSVTPAGLGANVLTF.

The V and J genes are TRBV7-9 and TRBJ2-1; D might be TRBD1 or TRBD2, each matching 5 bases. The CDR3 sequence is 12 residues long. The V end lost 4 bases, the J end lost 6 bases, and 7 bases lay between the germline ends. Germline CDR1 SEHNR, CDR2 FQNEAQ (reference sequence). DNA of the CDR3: TGTGCCAGCAGCTCCGGGACCAATGAGCAGTTCTTC. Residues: CASSSGTNEQFF.

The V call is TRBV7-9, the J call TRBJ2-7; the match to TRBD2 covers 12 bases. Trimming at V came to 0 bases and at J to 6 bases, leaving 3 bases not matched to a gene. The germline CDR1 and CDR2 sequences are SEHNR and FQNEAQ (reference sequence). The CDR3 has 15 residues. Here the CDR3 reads CASSLATSGGSEQYF. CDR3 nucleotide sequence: TGTGCCAGCAGCTTAGCGACTAGCGGGGGATCCGAGCAGTACTTC. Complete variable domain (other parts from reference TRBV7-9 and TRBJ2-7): DTGVSQNPRHKITKRGQNVTFRCDPISEHNRLYWYRQTLGQGPEFLTYFQNEAQLEKSRLLSDRFSAERPKGSFSTLEIQRTEQGDSAMYLCASSLATSGGSEQYFGPGTRLTVT.

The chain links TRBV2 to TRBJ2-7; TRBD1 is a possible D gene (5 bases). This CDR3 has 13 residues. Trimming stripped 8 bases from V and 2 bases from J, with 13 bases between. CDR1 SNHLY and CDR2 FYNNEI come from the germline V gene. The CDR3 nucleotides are TGTGCCAGCTTGGACACTCTGACCTACGAGCAGTACTTC. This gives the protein CASLDTLTYEQYF. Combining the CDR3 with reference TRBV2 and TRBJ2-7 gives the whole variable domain EPEVTQTPSHQVTQMGQEVILRCVPISNHLYFYWYRQILGQKVEFLVSFYNNEISEKSEIFDDQFSVERPDGSNFTLKIRSTKLEDSAMYFCASLDTLTYEQYFGPGTRLTVT.

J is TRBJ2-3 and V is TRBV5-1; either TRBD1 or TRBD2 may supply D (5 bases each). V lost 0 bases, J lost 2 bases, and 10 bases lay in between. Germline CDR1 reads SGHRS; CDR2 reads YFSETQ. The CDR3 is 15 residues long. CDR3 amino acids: CASSLVLGDTDTQYF. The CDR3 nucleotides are TGCGCCAGCAGCTTGGTTTTGGGGGACACAGATACGCAGTATTTT.

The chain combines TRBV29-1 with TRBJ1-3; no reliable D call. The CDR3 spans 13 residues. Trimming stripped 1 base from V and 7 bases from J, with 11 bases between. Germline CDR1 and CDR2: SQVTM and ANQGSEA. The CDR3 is CSVEAQVRNTIYF. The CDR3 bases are TGCAGCGTTGAAGCCCAGGTTAGGAACACCATATATTTT.

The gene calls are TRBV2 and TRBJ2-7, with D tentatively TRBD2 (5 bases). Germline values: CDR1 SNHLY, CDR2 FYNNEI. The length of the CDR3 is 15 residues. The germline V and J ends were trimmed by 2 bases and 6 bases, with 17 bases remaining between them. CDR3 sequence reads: CASSETALKRAEQYF. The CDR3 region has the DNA TGTGCCAGCAGTGAAACGGCTCTAAAGAGGGCCGAGCAGTACTTC.

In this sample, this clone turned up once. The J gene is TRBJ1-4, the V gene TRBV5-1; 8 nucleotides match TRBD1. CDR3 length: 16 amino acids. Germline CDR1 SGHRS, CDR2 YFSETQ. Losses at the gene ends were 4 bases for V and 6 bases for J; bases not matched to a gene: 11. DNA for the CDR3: TGCGCCAGCAGCCCAATGCTGACAGGGGCTTATGAAAAACTGTTTTTT. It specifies CASSPMLTGAYEKLFF.

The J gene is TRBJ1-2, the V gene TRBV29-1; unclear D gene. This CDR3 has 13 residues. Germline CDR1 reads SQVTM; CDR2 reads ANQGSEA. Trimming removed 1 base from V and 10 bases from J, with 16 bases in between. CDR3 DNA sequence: TGCAGCGTTGAAGTGGCCCCTCACGGGTTCTACACCTTC. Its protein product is CSVEVAPHGFYTF.

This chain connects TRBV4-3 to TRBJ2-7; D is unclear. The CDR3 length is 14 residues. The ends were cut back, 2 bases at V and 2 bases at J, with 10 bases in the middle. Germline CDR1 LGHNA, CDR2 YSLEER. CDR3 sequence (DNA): TGCGCCAGCAGCCAAAGTGTTGGGACCTACGAGCAGTACTTC. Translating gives CASSQSVGTYEQYF.

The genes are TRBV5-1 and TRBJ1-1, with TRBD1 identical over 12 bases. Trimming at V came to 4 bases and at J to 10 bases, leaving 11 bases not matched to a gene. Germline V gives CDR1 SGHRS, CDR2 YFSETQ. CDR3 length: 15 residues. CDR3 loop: CASSRDRGPADAAFF. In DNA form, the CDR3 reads TGCGCCAGCAGCAGGGACAGGGGGCCGGCGGATGCAGCTTTCTTT.

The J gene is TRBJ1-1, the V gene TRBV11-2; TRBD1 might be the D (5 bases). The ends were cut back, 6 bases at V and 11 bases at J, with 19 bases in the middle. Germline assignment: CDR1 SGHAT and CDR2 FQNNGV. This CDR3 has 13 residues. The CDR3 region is CASSNVRGGEAFF. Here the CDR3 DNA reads TGTGCCAGCAGTAACGTGAGGGGTGGCGAGGCTTTCTTT.

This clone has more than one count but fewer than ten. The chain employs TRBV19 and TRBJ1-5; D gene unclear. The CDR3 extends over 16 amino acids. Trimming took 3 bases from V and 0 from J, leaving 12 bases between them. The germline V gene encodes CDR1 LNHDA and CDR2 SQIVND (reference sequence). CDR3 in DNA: TGTGCCAGTAGTATGCCCCCATCGAATAGCAATCAGCCCCAGCATTTT. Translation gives CASSMPPSNSNQPQHF. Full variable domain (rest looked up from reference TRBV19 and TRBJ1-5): DGGITQSPKYLFRKEGQNVTLSCEQNLNHDAMYWYRQDPGQGLRLIYYSQIVNDFQKGDIAEGYSVSREKKESFPLTVTSAQKNPTAFYLCASSMPPSNSNQPQHFGDGTRLSIL.